This T cell receptor (beta chain) was sequenced for a study of T-cell memory formation after mild COVID-19. TCRdb fed the 5' RACE reads into MiXCR, producing one record per CDR3 protein. This sample yields 250,000 to 300,000 distinct CDR3 sequences, of which approximately 8.4% are seen a single time; 20% to 25% belongs to the top ten. This clonotype was seen ten or more times. What it recognizes is unknown. Regarding the study as a whole: Later expanders leaned CD4+, whereas day 15 to 85 contracting clones were balanced CD4/CD8.

The sequencing sample was made of PBMCs or a T cell subset sorted from them (not recorded which). This sequence originates from a man aged 18 to 35 who had mild COVID-19 (a few samples of this study predate the infection). Cell type and time point are not known.

Written as DNA, the CDR3 is TGTGCCAGCAGCCGAGGGGCGGATACTCTCACAGATACGCAGTATTTT. Amino acids: CASSRGADTLTDTQYF. The J gene is TRBJ2-3, the V gene TRBV11-2, with D tentatively TRBD1 or TRBD2 (5 bases each). The CDR3 loop spans 16 amino acids. Germline CDR1 SGHAT, CDR2 FQNNGV. Trimming cost V 5 bases and J 2 bases, with 17 bases left between them.